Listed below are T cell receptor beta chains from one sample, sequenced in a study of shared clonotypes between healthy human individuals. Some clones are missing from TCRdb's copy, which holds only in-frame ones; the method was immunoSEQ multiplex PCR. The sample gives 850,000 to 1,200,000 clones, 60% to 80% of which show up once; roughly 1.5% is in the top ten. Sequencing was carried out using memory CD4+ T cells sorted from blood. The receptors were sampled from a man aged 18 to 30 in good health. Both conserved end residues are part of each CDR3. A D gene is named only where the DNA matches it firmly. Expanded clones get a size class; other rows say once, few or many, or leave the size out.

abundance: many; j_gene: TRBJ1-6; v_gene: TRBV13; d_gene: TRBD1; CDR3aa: CASSLGQGGGSPLHF; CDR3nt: TGTGCCAGCAGCTTAGGACAGGGGGGCGGTTCACCCCTCCACTTT
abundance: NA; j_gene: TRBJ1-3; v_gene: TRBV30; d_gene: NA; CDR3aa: CAWSIGNTIYF; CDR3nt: TGTGCCTGGAGTATAGGGAACACCATATATTTT
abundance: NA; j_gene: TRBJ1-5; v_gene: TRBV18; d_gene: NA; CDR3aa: CASAGVRGNQPQHF; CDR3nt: TGTGCCAGTGCGGGGGTGAGAGGCAATCAGCCCCAGCATTTT
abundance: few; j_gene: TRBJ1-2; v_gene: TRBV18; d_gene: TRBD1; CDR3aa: CASSHGQEAYGYTF; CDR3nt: TGTGCCAGCTCACACGGACAGGAAGCCTATGGCTACACCTTC
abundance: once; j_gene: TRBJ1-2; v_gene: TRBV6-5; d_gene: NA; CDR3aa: CASSIHRLTNYGYTF; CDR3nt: TGTGCCAGCAGCATTCACAGGCTTACTAACTATGGCTACACCTTC
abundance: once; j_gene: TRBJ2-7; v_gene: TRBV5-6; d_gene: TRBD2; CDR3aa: CASSLGPGGRYEQYF; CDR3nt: TGTGCCAGCAGCTTGGGGCCGGGGGGGCGCTACGAGCAGTACTTC
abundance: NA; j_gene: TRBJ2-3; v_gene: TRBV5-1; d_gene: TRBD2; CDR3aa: CASSPGTSGGLSTDTQYF; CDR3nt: TGCGCCAGCAGCCCCGGGACTAGCGGGGGCCTTAGCACAGATACGCAGTATTTT
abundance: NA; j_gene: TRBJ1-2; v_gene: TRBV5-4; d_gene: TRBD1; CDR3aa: CASSEGQDPGYTF; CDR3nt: TGTGCCAGCAGCGAGGGACAGGATCCTGGCTACACCTTC
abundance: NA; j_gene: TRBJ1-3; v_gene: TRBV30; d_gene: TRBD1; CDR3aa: CAWQPGQGYTIYF; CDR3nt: TGTGCCTGGCAACCGGGACAGGGGTACACCATATATTTT
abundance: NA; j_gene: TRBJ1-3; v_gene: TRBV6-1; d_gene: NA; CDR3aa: CASKVRGNTIYF; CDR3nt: TGTGCCAGCAAGGTGCGTGGAAACACCATATATTTT
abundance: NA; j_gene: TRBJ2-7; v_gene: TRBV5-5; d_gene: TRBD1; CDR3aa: CASGSKGTGSYEQYF; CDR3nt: TGTGCCAGCGGGTCAAAGGGGACAGGGTCATACGAGCAGTACTTC
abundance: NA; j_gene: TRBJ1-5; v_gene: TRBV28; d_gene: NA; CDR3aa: CASSWGLKQPQHF; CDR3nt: TGTGCCAGCAGTTGGGGGCTCAAGCAGCCCCAGCATTTT
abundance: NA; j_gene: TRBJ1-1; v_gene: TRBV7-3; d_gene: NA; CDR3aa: CASSLGGGTEAFF; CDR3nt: TGTGCCAGCAGCTTAGGAGGGGGCACTGAAGCTTTCTTT
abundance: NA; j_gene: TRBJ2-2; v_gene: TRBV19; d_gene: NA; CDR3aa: CASSEHTGTGELFF; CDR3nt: TGTGCCAGTAGCGAACATACAGGGACCGGGGAGCTGTTTTTT
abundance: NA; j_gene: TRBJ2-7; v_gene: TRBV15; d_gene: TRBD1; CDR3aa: CATSRGQGLEQYF; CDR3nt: TGTGCCACCAGCAGAGGACAGGGGCTCGAGCAGTACTTC
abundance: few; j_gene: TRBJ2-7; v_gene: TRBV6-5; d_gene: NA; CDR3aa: CASSSPSIREQYF; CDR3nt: TGTGCCAGCAGCAGCCCTTCCATACGCGAGCAGTACTTC
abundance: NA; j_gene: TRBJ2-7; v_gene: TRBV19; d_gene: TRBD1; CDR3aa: CASSVTGTGGYEQYF; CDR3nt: TGTGCCAGTAGTGTAACCGGGACAGGGGGTTACGAGCAGTACTTC
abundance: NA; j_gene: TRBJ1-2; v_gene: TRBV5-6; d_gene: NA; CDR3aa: CASEKAGNYGYTF; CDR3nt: TGTGCCAGCGAGAAGGCAGGGAACTATGGCTACACCTTC
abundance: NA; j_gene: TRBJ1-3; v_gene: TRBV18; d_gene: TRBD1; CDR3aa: CASSSGQGASGNTIYF; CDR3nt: TGTGCCAGCTCATCGGGACAGGGGGCCTCTGGAAACACCATATATTTT
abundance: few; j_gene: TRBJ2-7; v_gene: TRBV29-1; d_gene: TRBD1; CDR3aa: CSVRGWTAYEQYF; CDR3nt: TGCAGCGTCAGGGGGTGGACCGCCTACGAGCAGTACTTC
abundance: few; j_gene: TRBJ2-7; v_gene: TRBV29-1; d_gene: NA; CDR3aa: CSVRGQYEQYF; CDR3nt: TGCAGCGTTCGAGGACAGTACGAGCAGTACTTC
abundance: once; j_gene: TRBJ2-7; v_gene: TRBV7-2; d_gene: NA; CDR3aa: CASTPDYEQYF; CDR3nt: TGTGCCAGCACACCGGACTACGAGCAGTACTTC
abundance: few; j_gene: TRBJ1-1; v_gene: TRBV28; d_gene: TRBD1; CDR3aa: CASSLTGAHTEAFF; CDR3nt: TGTGCCAGCAGTCTGACAGGGGCCCACACTGAAGCTTTCTTT
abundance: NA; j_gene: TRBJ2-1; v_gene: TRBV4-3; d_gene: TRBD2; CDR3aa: CASSQGGLAEYNEQFF; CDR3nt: TGCGCCAGCAGCCAAGGGGGACTAGCGGAATACAATGAGCAGTTCTTC
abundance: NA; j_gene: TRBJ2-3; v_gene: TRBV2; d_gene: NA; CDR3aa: CASSQEWRDWGADTQYF; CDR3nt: TGTGCCAGCAGCCAAGAATGGAGGGACTGGGGGGCAGATACGCAGTATTTT
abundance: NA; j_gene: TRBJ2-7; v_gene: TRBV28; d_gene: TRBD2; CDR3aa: CASSFSGGHYEQYF; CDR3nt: TGTGCCAGCAGTTTTAGCGGGGGCCATTACGAGCAGTACTTC
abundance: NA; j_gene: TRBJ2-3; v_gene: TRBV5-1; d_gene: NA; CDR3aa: CASSRGGDTQYF; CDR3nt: TGCGCCAGCAGCAGGGGGGGAGATACGCAGTATTTT
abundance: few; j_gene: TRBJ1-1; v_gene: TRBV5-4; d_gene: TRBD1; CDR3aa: CASSLGTGHSEAFF; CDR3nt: TGTGCCAGCAGCTTGGGGACAGGGCATTCCGAAGCTTTCTTT